The 6 T cell receptor beta chains given below trace back to one sample, sequenced in a study of cytomegalovirus exposure and HLA in healthy donors. 13 Jbeta primers and 60 Vbeta primers were used for the PCR. Using immunoSEQ multiplex PCR, the repertoire was profiled, and TCRdb retains in-frame clones only, with some absent. The table includes fewer than 250,000 clones, 65% to 85% detected once. Sequencing was performed on PBMCs. The source is a man aged 30 to 39 in good health and CMV-seronegative.

The V call is TRBV6-1, the J call TRBJ2-5; perhaps TRBD2 as D (7 bases). The CDR3 runs to 15 residues. The V and J ends lost 7 bases and 3 bases respectively, with 18 bases between them. Germline V lookup: CDR1 MNHNS, CDR2 SASEGT. The CDR3 loop reads CASTPLRGGEETQYF. DNA for the CDR3: TGTGCCAGCACCCCCCTTAGGGGGGGGGAAGAGACCCAGTACTTC.

The chain links TRBV6-6 to TRBJ1-1, with D hard to call. The length of the CDR3 is 16 residues. The V gene's germline CDR1 is MNHNY and CDR2 SVGAGI (reference sequence). Trimming took 6 bases from V and 4 from J, leaving 21 bases between them. The CDR3 coding sequence is TGTGCCAGCAGCCTCCCCCCACGGGTGCTTTTCACTGAAGCTTTCTTT. It translates to CASSLPPRVLFTEAFF.

V and J are TRBV11-2 and TRBJ2-7; tentative D call: TRBD1 (6 bases). Trimming removed 5 bases at V and 2 bases at J, with 19 bases between. Germline values: CDR1 SGHAT, CDR2 FQNNGV. The length of the CDR3 is 16 residues. The CDR3 coding sequence is TGTGCCAGCAGCCCTCCCGAAGGGGGACACCCCTACGAGCAGTACTTC. Translation gives CASSPPEGGHPYEQYF.

This chain uses TRBV6-1 with TRBJ2-3, with D possibly TRBD1 on 5 matching bases. CDR1 is MNHNS, CDR2 SASEGT, per germline. This CDR3 has 14 amino acids. Trimming stripped 0 bases from V and 4 bases from J, with 8 bases between. The CDR3 DNA is TGTGCCAGCAGTGAAGCCAGGGCATCAGATACGCAGTATTTT. As protein: CASSEARASDTQYF.

The V gene is TRBV5-6, the J gene TRBJ1-6; 7 nucleotides agree with TRBD1. The length of the CDR3 is 15 residues. Trimming took 1 base from V and 4 from J; bases not matched to a gene: 2. Per germline, CDR1 SGHDT and CDR2 YYEEEE. The CDR3: CASSLLGQYNSPLHF. The CDR3 DNA reads TGTGCCAGCAGCTTGCTGGGACAGTATAATTCACCCCTCCACTTT.

J is TRBJ2-2 and V is TRBV5-4; the D gene is possibly TRBD1 (6 bases). Between the trimmed V and J ends, which lost 0 bases and 5 bases, there was a span of 11 bases. Germline values: CDR1 SGHNT, CDR2 YYREEE (reference sequence). This CDR3 is built from 15 residues. CDR3 nucleotide sequence: TGTGCCAGCAGCTTGGTAGCAGGGGAAACCGGGGAGCTGTTTTTT. This translates into CASSLVAGETGELFF.